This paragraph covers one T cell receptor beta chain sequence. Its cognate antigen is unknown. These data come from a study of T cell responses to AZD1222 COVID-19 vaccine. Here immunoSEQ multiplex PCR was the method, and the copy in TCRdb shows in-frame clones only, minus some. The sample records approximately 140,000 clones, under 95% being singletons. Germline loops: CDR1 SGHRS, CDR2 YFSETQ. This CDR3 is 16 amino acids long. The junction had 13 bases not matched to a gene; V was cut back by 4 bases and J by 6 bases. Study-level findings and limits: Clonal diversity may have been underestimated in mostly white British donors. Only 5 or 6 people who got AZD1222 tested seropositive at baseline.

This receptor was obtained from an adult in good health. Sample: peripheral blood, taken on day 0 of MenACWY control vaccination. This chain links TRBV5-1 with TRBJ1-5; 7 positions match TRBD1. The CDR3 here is CASSPGYTGDSQPQHF. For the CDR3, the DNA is TGCGCCAGCAGCCCGGGCTACACAGGGGATAGTCAGCCCCAGCATTTT.